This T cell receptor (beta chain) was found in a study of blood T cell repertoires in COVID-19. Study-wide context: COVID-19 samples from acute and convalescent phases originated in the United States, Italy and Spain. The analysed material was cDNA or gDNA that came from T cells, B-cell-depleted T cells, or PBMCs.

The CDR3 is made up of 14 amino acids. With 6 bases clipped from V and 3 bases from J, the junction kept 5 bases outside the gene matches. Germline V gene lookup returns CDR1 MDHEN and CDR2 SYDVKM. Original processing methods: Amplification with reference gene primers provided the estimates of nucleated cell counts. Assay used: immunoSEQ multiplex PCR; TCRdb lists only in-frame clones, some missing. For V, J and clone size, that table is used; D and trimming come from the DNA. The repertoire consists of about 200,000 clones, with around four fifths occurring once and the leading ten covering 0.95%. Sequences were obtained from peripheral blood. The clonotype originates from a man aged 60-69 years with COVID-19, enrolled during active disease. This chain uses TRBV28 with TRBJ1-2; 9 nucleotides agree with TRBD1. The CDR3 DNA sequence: TGTGCCAGCAGACCAACAGGGGGCGACTATGGCTACACCTTC. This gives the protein CASRPTGGDYGYTF.